This T cell receptor beta chain was found in a study of blood T cells in healthy people across ages. CDR1 DFQATT and CDR2 SNEGSKA come from the germline V gene (reference sequence). The CDR3 runs 14 residues. Between the trimmed V and J ends, which lost 0 bases and 1 base, there was a span of 9 bases. Next came a second PCR, run for about 6 to 12 cycles, which used a sample-barcoded 5' primer along with a J-beta primer mix. TCRdb re-analysed the 5' RACE reads in MiXCR, keeping a single row per CDR3 protein. Counted here are some 1.1 million distinct CDR3 sequences, around two fifths occurring once; the ten biggest clones make up about an eighth.

The chain recombines TRBV20-1 with TRBJ1-2, with unresolved D. The source is a man between 18 and 29 years old in good health. Material for sequencing was blood. The CDR3, as DNA: TGCAGTGCTAGAGACACGGGGAGTAACTATGGCTACACCTTC. This codes for CSARDTGSNYGYTF.